Following are 24 T cell receptor beta chains from one sample sequenced in a study of low-dose radiotherapy and immunotherapy resistance in tumors. TRAV- and TRBV-specific primers, spanning alpha and beta chains, primed first-strand cDNA. Amplification, which lasted 15 to 20 PCR cycles, used a constant-region primer and V-primer adapter to amplify TCRs. MiXCR, run by TCRdb on the reads, gives a single entry per CDR3 protein. The sample consists of more than 30,000 distinct CDR3 sequences, under 55% of them appearing once. As to time point: after trial treatment. The treatment was: LDRT plus nivolumab, ipilimumab, low-dose cyclophosphamide and aspirin (RACIN trial). This material consisted of PBMCs, taken after low-dose radiotherapy plus immunotherapy. The receptors come from a male donor with gallbladder cancer.

This clonotype was counted a few times. V gene TRBV7-2 combines with J gene TRBJ2-5; 7 bases line up with TRBD2. V lost 2 bases, J lost 5 bases, and 8 bases stayed unmatched. The CDR3 has 15 residues. CDR1 is SGHTA, CDR2 FQGNSA, per germline. CDR3 sequence (DNA): TGTGCCAGCAGCTTAAACGGGAGGAAAGGGGAGACCCAGTACTTC. Translation: CASSLNGRKGETQYF.

This clonotype was seen ten or more times. The chain has TRBV5-4 and TRBJ2-5, with D hard to call. The germline V gene encodes CDR1 SGHNT and CDR2 YYREEE (reference sequence). Trimming took off 1 base at V and 0 bases at J, with 1 base between the two ends. This CDR3 region has 12 residues. The CDR3 nucleotides read TGTGCCAGCAGCTTGAACCAAGAGACCCAGTACTTC. This sequence encodes CASSLNQETQYF.

This clonotype was observed a single time. J is TRBJ1-5 and V is TRBV28, with D perhaps matching TRBD1 (5 bases). The germline CDR1 and CDR2 sequences are MDHEN and SYDVKM. The CDR3 spans 13 residues. V lost 7 bases and J 3 bases, leaving 10 bases between the germline ends. DNA for the CDR3: TGTGCCAGCACTCGGGGGACCAATCAGCCCCAGCATTTT. Protein: CASTRGTNQPQHF.

This clonotype is categorized as medium-sized. The V call is TRBV5-1, the J call TRBJ1-1; D ambiguous. The CDR3 contains 15 residues. CDR1 and CDR2 (germline): SGHRS, YFSETQ. Trimming took off 0 bases at V and 0 bases at J, with 9 bases between the two ends. The CDR3 sequence is CASSLVERVNTEAFF. CDR3 sequence (DNA): TGCGCCAGCAGCTTGGTAGAGAGGGTGAACACTGAAGCTTTCTTT.

This clonotype qualifies as medium-sized. The chain has TRBV6-2 or TRBV6-3 and TRBJ2-5; 13 nucleotides align to TRBD2. V dropped 6 bases and J dropped 2; count of bases not matched to a gene: 3. Looked up from germline, CDR1 is MNHEY and CDR2 is SVGEGT. The CDR3 loop spans 15 amino acids. The CDR3 DNA reads as TGTGCCAGCAGGGGACTAGCGGGGCGTCAAGAGACCCAGTACTTC. Translating it yields CASRGLAGRQETQYF.

This clonotype is categorized as medium-sized. The chain carries TRBV14 and TRBJ1-1; D is uncertain. With 0 bases removed from V and 5 bases from J, the gap between germline ends came to 16 bases. The CDR3 extends over 16 amino acids. Germline loops: CDR1 SGHDN, CDR2 FVKESK. CDR3 nucleotides: TGTGCCAGCAGCCAAGACCGAGGTACCCGGGGTACTGAAGCTTTCTTT. This translates into CASSQDRGTRGTEAFF.

This sequence joins TRBV5-4 and TRBJ2-4, with 7 nucleotides matching TRBD1. The CDR3 is 14 residues long. V was pared by 5 bases and J by 0 bases, with 2 bases of the junction left unmatched. From germline, CDR1 is SGHNT and CDR2 YYREEE (reference sequence). The CDR3 protein is CASRAGGAKNIQYF. In DNA form, the CDR3 reads TGTGCCAGCAGGGCAGGGGGAGCCAAAAACATTCAGTACTTC.

The chain combines TRBV5-4 with TRBJ2-5, with TRBD2 matching over 7 bases. The CDR3 covers 15 residues. The ends lost 0 bases at V and 1 base at J; junction bases unmatched: 3. Looked up from germline, CDR1 is SGHNT and CDR2 is YYREEE (reference sequence). This CDR3 reads CASSLAGLVQETQYF. The CDR3, as DNA: TGTGCCAGCAGCTTGGCCGGACTAGTCCAAGAGACCCAGTACTTC.

V usage is TRBV10-3 and J usage is TRBJ2-7; D not resolved. Germline V gene lookup returns CDR1 ENHRY and CDR2 SYGVKD. The V gene lost 6 bases and the J gene lost 7 bases, with 31 bases spanning the gap. The CDR3 has 18 residues. The CDR3 region has the DNA TGTGCCATCAGGTGGGAACAAAAAGACGCGGCGGATAATAGGGAGCAGTACTTC. This codes for CAIRWEQKDAADNREQYF.

The sample holds many counts of this clonotype. In DNA, the CDR3 is TGTGCCAGCTCACACGCGGACAGGGGAGAGACCCAGTACTTC. Translating it yields CASSHADRGETQYF. The chain uses TRBV18 and TRBJ2-5; 9 positions agree with TRBD1. In germline, CDR1 is KGHSH, CDR2 LQKENI. The junction had 4 bases not matched to a gene; V was cut back by 4 bases and J by 4 bases. The CDR3 is 14 residues long.

V usage is TRBV29-1 and J usage is TRBJ1-1; 9 bases map to TRBD1. This CDR3 spans 12 amino acids. Germline CDR1 is SQVTM and CDR2 is ANQGSEA. Trimming cost V 6 bases and J 10 bases; bases outside gene matches: 9. CDR3 sequence (DNA): TGCAGCGTGGACAGGGGTGGTCTGGGAGCTTTCTTT. Protein sequence: CSVDRGGLGAFF.

Points on this clonotype: The DNA is left out, because the CDR3 cannot be placed on it with certainty; the CDR3 is given as TCRdb lists it. The rearrangement links TRBV20-1 to TRBJ1-4; the table calls TRBD1, which could not be checked here. The germline V gene has CDR1 DFQATT and CDR2 SNEGSKA (reference sequence). The CDR3 is 14 residues long, ends included. This chain's CDR3 is CSAGGGGEKLFFFF.

Worth noting for this clonotype: This probably arose from a read error, given a far larger clone one base away. V and J are TRBV9 and TRBJ2-1; TRBD2 is a possible D gene (5 bases). Between the trimmed V and J ends, which lost 0 bases and 10 bases, there was a span of 14 bases. Germline CDR1 and CDR2: SGDLS and YYNGEE. The CDR3 contains 14 residues. The CDR3 DNA reads as TGTGCCAGCAGCGTAGGCGCGGGTTCCTACGAGCAGTTCTTC. Translating it yields CASSVGAGSYEQFF.

This clonotype occurred many times. This chain links TRBV4-1 with TRBJ2-3; D remains unclear. Germline assignment: CDR1 MGHRA and CDR2 YSYEKL. The CDR3 loop spans 14 amino acids. V gave up 7 bases and J gave up 0 bases, with 11 bases separating them. The CDR3 protein is CASKRGTSTDTQYF. CDR3 nucleotide sequence: TGCGCCAGCAAGCGAGGCACTAGCACAGATACGCAGTATTTT.

About this clonotype itself: An end of the junction does not agree with germline; a read error may underlie this. This chain uses TRBV19 with TRBJ1-1; D call uncertain. The germline CDR1 and CDR2 sequences are LNHDA and SQIVND (reference sequence). The CDR3 length is 13 residues. Written as DNA, the CDR3 is TGTGCCAGTTGTATGTCAGGGAACACTGAAGCTTTCTTT. Translated: CASCMSGNTEAFF. Together with reference TRBV19 and TRBJ1-1, the CDR3 gives the full variable domain: DGGITQSPKYLFRKEGQNVTLSCEQNLNHDAMYWYRQDPGQGLRLIYYSQIVNDFQKGDIAEGYSVSREKKESFPLTVTSAQKNPTAFYLCASCMSGNTEAFFGQGTRLTVV.

This chain joins TRBV20-1 and TRBJ1-5; D is perhaps TRBD1 (5 bases). CDR1 is DFQATT, CDR2 SNEGSKA, per germline (reference sequence). Deletions cut 5 bases from V and 4 bases from J, with 9 bases between. The CDR3 runs to 12 residues. The CDR3 sequence: CSASGWNQPQHF. As DNA, the CDR3 is TGCAGTGCTTCAGGGTGGAATCAGCCCCAGCATTTT.

This clonotype was seen ten or more times. This rearrangement joins TRBV27 to TRBJ2-3; 7 positions agree with TRBD2. This CDR3 spans 16 amino acids. After removal of 5 bases from V and 2 bases from J, the junction contained 10 bases not matched to a gene. From germline, CDR1 is MNHEY and CDR2 SMNVEV (reference sequence). CDR3 coding DNA: TGTGCCAGCAGTCCCCTGGGGCGGGGGTTCACAGATACGCAGTATTTT. Translating gives CASSPLGRGFTDTQYF.

This clonotype came up many times. The genes are TRBV20-1 and TRBJ2-1; D is perhaps TRBD1 (6 bases). There are 15 residues in the CDR3. The V end was cut by 4 bases, the J end by 5 bases, with 18 bases between. Germline-derived CDR1 and CDR2 are DFQATT and SNEGSKA (reference sequence). CDR3 sequence reads: CSATVGGTINNEQFF. As DNA, the CDR3 is TGCAGTGCTACGGTAGGGGGTACGATCAACAATGAGCAGTTCTTC.

This clonotype has ten or more counts. In DNA, the CDR3 is TGTGCCTGGAGTGTCCCACGGAGCAATCAGCCCCAGCATTTT. Residues: CAWSVPRSNQPQHF. The V call is TRBV30, the J call TRBJ1-5; D unclear. The CDR3 is 14 amino acids. V lost 0 bases and J lost 1, with 7 bases in between. Per germline, CDR1 GTSNPN and CDR2 SVGIG (reference sequence).

This clonotype was recorded at least ten times. DNA of the CDR3: TGTGCCAGCCGCGGGATGGATGAGCAGTTCTTC. Amino acids: CASRGMDEQFF. The rearrangement links TRBV5-3 to TRBJ2-1, with D perhaps matching TRBD2 (6 bases). TRBV5-3 is sorted into the ORF group, with uncertain function. The CDR3 is made up of 11 amino acids. Trimming shortened V by 8 bases and J by 8 bases, and 11 bases separated the two germline ends.

A remark on this clonotype: A far larger clone is one base from this, pointing to a likely read error. The J gene is TRBJ2-7, the V gene TRBV10-3; D is possibly TRBD1 (6 bases). Deletions cut 3 bases from V and 0 bases from J, with 9 bases between. The CDR3 runs to 14 residues. Per germline, CDR1 ENHRY and CDR2 SYGVKD. In nucleotides, the CDR3 is TGTGCCATCAGTGAAAGGGGGATCTCCTACGAGCAGTACTTC. It specifies CAISERGISYEQYF.

This chain joins TRBV5-1 and TRBJ2-1; possibly TRBD1 for D (6 bases). Trimming pared 7 bases from V and 3 bases from J, leaving 23 bases between. The CDR3 is made up of 17 amino acids. Germline V CDR1 and CDR2: SGHRS, YFSETQ. CDR3 nucleotide sequence: TGCGCCAGCTCCTCGGGTTTGGTGACAGGATTCTACAATGAGCAGTTCTTC. This encodes CASSSGLVTGFYNEQFF.

A note on this clonotype: Given a far larger clone just one base away, this is likely a sequencing read error. V and J are TRBV5-8 and TRBJ2-5; maybe TRBD1 (6 bases). Germline-derived CDR1 and CDR2 are SGHTS and YDEGEE. The CDR3 consists of 13 residues. This CDR3 is CGSSESRGKTQYF. The CDR3 coding sequence is TGTGGCAGCAGTGAGAGCAGGGGAAAGACCCAGTACTTC.

The chain uses TRBV11-2 and TRBJ1-1; D possibly corresponds to TRBD1 (5 bases). CDR3 length: 14 residues. V was pared by 5 bases and J by 1 base, with 11 bases between. From germline, CDR1 is SGHAT and CDR2 FQNNGV. CDR3 sequence: CASSRRDGNTEAFF. CDR3 coding DNA: TGTGCCAGCAGCCGACGGGACGGGAACACTGAAGCTTTCTTT.